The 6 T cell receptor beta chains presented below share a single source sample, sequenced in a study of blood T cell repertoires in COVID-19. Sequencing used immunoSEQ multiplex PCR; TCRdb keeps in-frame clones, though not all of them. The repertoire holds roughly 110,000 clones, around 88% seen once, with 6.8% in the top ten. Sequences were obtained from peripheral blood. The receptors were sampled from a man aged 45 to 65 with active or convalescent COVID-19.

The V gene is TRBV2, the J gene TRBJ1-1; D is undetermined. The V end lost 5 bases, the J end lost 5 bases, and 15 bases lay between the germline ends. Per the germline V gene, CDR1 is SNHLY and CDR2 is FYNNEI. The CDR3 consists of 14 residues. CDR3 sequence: CASSSNEPRTEAFF. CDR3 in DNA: TGTGCCAGCAGTTCTAATGAACCCCGTACTGAAGCTTTCTTT.

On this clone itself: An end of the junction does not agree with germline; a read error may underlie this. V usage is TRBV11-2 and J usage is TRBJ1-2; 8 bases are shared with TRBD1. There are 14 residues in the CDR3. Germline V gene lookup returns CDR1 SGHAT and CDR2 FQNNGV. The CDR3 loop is CASSPRTGNYGYTF. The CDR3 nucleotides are TGTGCCAGCAGCCCGCGGACAGGGAACTACGGCTACACCTTC.

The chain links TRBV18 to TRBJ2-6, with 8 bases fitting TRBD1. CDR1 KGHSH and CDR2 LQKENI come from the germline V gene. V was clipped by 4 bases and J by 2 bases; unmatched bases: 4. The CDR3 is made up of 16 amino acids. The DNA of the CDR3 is TGTGCCAGCTCACGGACAGGGTTCGCTGGGGCCAACGTCCTGACTTTC. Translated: CASSRTGFAGANVLTF.

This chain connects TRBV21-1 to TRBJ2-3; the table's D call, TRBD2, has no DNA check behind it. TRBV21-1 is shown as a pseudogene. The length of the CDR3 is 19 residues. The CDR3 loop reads CASSKTPQRRTSVTDTQYF. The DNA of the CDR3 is TGTGCCAGCAGCAAAACGCCACAAAGGCGGACTAGCGTTACAGATACGCAGTATTTT.

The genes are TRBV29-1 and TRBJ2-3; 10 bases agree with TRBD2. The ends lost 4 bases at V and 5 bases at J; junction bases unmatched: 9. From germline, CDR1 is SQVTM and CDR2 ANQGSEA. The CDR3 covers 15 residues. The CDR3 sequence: CSVVGLAGVVDTQYF. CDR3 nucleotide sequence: TGCAGCGTTGTAGGCCTAGCGGGAGTAGTAGATACGCAGTATTTT.

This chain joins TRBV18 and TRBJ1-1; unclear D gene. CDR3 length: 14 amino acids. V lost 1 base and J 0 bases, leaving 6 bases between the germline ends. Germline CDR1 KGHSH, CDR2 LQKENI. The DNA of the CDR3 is TGTGCCAGCTCACCACAGAGTATGAACACTGAAGCTTTCTTT. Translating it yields CASSPQSMNTEAFF.